This T cell receptor (beta chain) was recorded in a study of blood T cell repertoires in COVID-19 (dated by TCRdb to about 2020). For context, the study as a whole: Samples covering the acute and convalescent phases of COVID-19 were provided by collaborators in the United States, Italy and Spain. The material from the prospective study consisted of cDNA or gDNA derived from T cells, B-cell-depleted T cells, or PBMCs. Where available, HLA class I and class II types were taken from metadata supplied by the sample provider and were not determined by assay-based typing. A de-identified subject ID, COVID-19 status, age in years and sex were almost always included in the sample metadata. Samples came from the ongoing ImmuneRACE study (first 160 participants) plus 1,254 subjects from 6 global collaborators. Subjects who had been exposed to COVID-19, were actively infected with it, or had recovered from it provided the deeply sampled blood TCRbeta repertoires that made up the dataset. The repertoires were made available in a free public database intended to serve as a resource for research on the immune response to SARS-CoV-2.

The immunoSEQ Assay, a bias-controlled multiplex PCR, was used to amplify TCRbeta CDR3 regions from genomic DNA. The paper's data handling went like this. Within the assay, amplification of reference gene primers was used to estimate how many nucleated cells each sample contained. To quantify the absolute abundance of each unique TCRbeta CDR3 rearrangement, sequence reads were collapsed and filtered. Productive Simpson clonality was computed per sample as the square root of Simpson's diversity index over productive rearrangements. TCRdb re-hosts the immuneACCESS table, in-frame sequences only. Its copies lack some clones; in the studies checked, an unresolved V gene accounts for under half of them, and the cause for the rest is not known. Clone size and the V and J calls come from that table; the DNA yielded D and trimming. Recorded for this sample are about 150,000 clones; around 85% of them occurred a single time. The ten largest clones represent approximately 3.5% of the sample.

What the authors observed across the whole study: How much clinical and demographic metadata was included differed by source and by participant, and the metadata was provided uncurated.

Whole blood was collected in K2EDTA tubes by collaborating institutions according to the institutions' own protocols. Collaborator samples were shipped for TCRbeta analysis as frozen whole blood, isolated PBMCs, or DNA extracted from either sample type. In the case of this clone: The target of this receptor is not known. Within one base of it there is no much larger clone, and no base qualities were kept.

V was cut back by 1 base and J by 6 bases, leaving a gap of 9 bases between them. According to the germline V gene, CDR1 reads SGHAT and CDR2 reads FQNNGV. The CDR3 sequence holds 13 residues, the cysteine and phenylalanine included. The only DNA kept is the CDR3, 39 bases in frame from the first base. Sequencing input: peripheral blood. This TCR came from a man between 65 and 79 years old with acute or convalescent COVID-19. Recombination joined TRBV11-2 with TRBJ1-1, with no confidently assigned D gene. The DNA reads as follows: TGTGCCAGCAGCTTAGCCGGGTACGCTGAAGCTTTCTTT. Its protein is CASSLAGYAEAFF.